The 26 T cell receptor beta chains in this list originate from one sample, sequenced in a study of shared clonotypes between healthy human individuals. Here immunoSEQ multiplex PCR was the method, and the copy in TCRdb shows in-frame clones only, minus some. The data show roughly 76,000 clones, about 61% seen once. Material for sequencing was memory CD8+ T cells sorted from blood. This sample's subset: CD45RO+ cells pooled with CCR7-negative TemRA cells. Receptors originate from a man aged 25 to 40 in good health.

The chain has TRBV6-6 and TRBJ1-3, with D possibly being TRBD1 (5 bases). This CDR3 comprises 16 residues. CDR1 is MNHNY, CDR2 SVGAGI, per germline (reference sequence). V shed 6 bases and J shed 0 bases, with 15 bases lying between them. The CDR3 coding sequence is TGTGCCAGCAGCCCCCCCGACAGCTACTCTGGAAACACCATATATTTT. Amino acid sequence: CASSPPDSYSGNTIYF.

The chain recombines TRBV6-1 with TRBJ1-3; D is uncertain. The CDR3 consists of 15 residues. Deletions cut 5 bases from V and 0 bases from J, with 11 bases between. Per the germline V gene, CDR1 is MNHNS and CDR2 is SASEGT. CDR3 DNA: TGTGCCAGCAGTCCCCAATTGGACTCTGGAAACACCATATATTTT. This codes for CASSPQLDSGNTIYF.

The V call is TRBV7-6, the J call TRBJ2-3; TRBD2 aligns across 8 bases. V dropped 5 bases and J dropped 4; count of bases not matched to a gene: 8. The CDR3 is made up of 15 amino acids. Germline CDR1 reads SGHVS; CDR2 reads FNYEAQ. The CDR3 protein is CASSRSGSGADTQYF. Here the CDR3 DNA reads TGTGCCAGCAGCAGAAGCGGGAGCGGCGCAGATACGCAGTATTTT.

A single count supports this clone. V gene TRBV9 combines with J gene TRBJ1-4; a weak D match, TRBD1 (6 bases). Trimming pared 1 base from V and 7 bases from J, leaving 11 bases between. The CDR3 runs to 14 residues. Germline assignment: CDR1 SGDLS and CDR2 YYNGEE. CDR3 sequence: CASSVSGAGEKLFF. CDR3 nucleotide sequence: TGTGCCAGCAGCGTATCGGGGGCTGGTGAAAAACTGTTTTTT.

J is TRBJ2-7 and V is TRBV18; the D gene is possibly TRBD1 (5 bases). The CDR3 consists of 16 residues. CDR1 and CDR2 (germline): KGHSH, LQKENI. Trimming shortened V by 3 bases and J by 4 bases, and 19 bases separated the two germline ends. For the CDR3, the DNA is TGTGCCAGCTCACCGGGATCAGGGTCCGTTTTTTACGAGCAGTACTTC. This encodes CASSPGSGSVFYEQYF.

The gene calls are TRBV18 and TRBJ2-7, with D possibly matching TRBD2 (6 bases). This CDR3 spans 15 amino acids. Trimming pared 1 base from V and 5 bases from J, leaving 15 bases between. The V gene's germline CDR1 is KGHSH and CDR2 LQKENI. This chain's CDR3 is CASSPHYGGRNEQYF. The CDR3, as DNA: TGTGCCAGCTCACCACATTACGGGGGTCGGAACGAGCAGTACTTC.

This clone was seen ten or more times. The rearrangement links TRBV28 to TRBJ2-7, with 8 bases fitting TRBD2. Losses at the gene ends were 1 base for V and 1 base for J; bases not matched to a gene: 6. The CDR3 contains 16 residues. Germline CDR1 is MDHEN and CDR2 is SYDVKM. CDR3 nucleotides: TGTGCCAGCAGTTTATTAGCGGGGCTGAAATCCTACGAGCAGTACTTC. It encodes CASSLLAGLKSYEQYF.

The chain is built from TRBV5-8 and TRBJ2-6; D unclear. The CDR3 runs to 15 residues. CDR1 and CDR2 (germline): SGHTS, YDEGEE. V dropped 2 bases and J dropped 0 bases, with 6 bases sitting between them. CDR3 coding DNA: TGTGCCAGCAGCTTAGGAAGCTCTGGGGCCAACGTCCTGACTTTC. Encoded protein: CASSLGSSGANVLTF.

This clone has a single count. The chain has TRBV7-9 and TRBJ2-5; a weak D match, TRBD2 (5 bases). The CDR3 covers 15 residues. Trimming removed 5 bases at V and 1 base at J, with 14 bases between. From germline, CDR1 is SEHNR and CDR2 FQNEAQ (reference sequence). This CDR3 reads CASSPPLGIQETQYF. The CDR3 DNA follows: TGTGCCAGCAGCCCCCCCCTCGGGATCCAAGAGACCCAGTACTTC.

The chain links TRBV5-4 to TRBJ2-5, with TRBD1 identical over 9 bases. Germline CDR1 reads SGHNT; CDR2 reads YYREEE (reference sequence). J lost 4 bases, V lost 0 bases, and 4 bases had no gene match. This CDR3 spans 15 amino acids. This CDR3 reads CASSLGWGQGETQYF. CDR3 DNA: TGTGCCAGCAGCTTGGGGTGGGGACAGGGAGAGACCCAGTACTTC.

The genes are TRBV23-1 and TRBJ2-5, with TRBD1 matching over 7 bases. TRBV23-1 is known as an ORF, though its function is uncertain. CDR3 length: 15 residues. The junction had 7 bases not matched to a gene; V was cut back by 3 bases and J by 3 bases. The CDR3 DNA sequence: TGCGCCAGCAGTCATCCCGGGACAGCGAAAGAGACCCAGTACTTC. Its protein is CASSHPGTAKETQYF.

The DNA of the CDR3 is TGTGCCAGCAGTTTCCCCGATGGGGCGAAAGAGACCCAGTACTTC. This encodes CASSFPDGAKETQYF. V usage is TRBV27 and J usage is TRBJ2-5, with a tentative D call TRBD1 (5 bases). The CDR3 consists of 15 residues. Per germline, CDR1 MNHEY and CDR2 SMNVEV (reference sequence). V was cut by 3 bases and J by 3 bases, with 14 bases left in between.

The chain is built from TRBV11-2 and TRBJ2-1; no firm D call. The CDR3 is 15 residues long. V shed 3 bases and J shed 0 bases, with 9 bases lying between them. Germline V CDR1 and CDR2: SGHAT, FQNNGV. This CDR3 reads CASSLDLSSYNEQFF. The CDR3 DNA reads TGTGCCAGCAGCTTGGACCTGAGCTCCTACAATGAGCAGTTCTTC.

The V gene is TRBV19, the J gene TRBJ2-3; D ambiguous. This CDR3 contains 15 residues. Trimming left V 3 bases short and J 0 bases short, with 10 bases between. The V gene's germline CDR1 is LNHDA and CDR2 SQIVND (reference sequence). The CDR3 loop reads CASSMATSSTDTQYF. The CDR3 bases are TGTGCCAGTAGTATGGCTACCTCTAGCACAGATACGCAGTATTTT. The full variable domain, completed using reference TRBV19 and TRBJ2-3, is DGGITQSPKYLFRKEGQNVTLSCEQNLNHDAMYWYRQDPGQGLRLIYYSQIVNDFQKGDIAEGYSVSREKKESFPLTVTSAQKNPTAFYLCASSMATSSTDTQYFGPGTRLTVL.

Remarks on this clone: Other DNA sequences from this sample encode an identical CDR3 as well. The rearrangement joins TRBV19 to TRBJ1-1; D is unresolved. V lost 5 bases and J lost 0, with 7 bases in between. Germline V gene data show CDR1 as LNHDA and CDR2 as SQIVND (reference sequence). The CDR3 is 13 residues long. The DNA of the CDR3 is TGTGCCAGTAGTGGAGGGATGAACACTGAAGCTTTCTTT. Translating it yields CASSGGMNTEAFF.

The chain joins TRBV7-9 to TRBJ1-1; TRBD1 aligns across 9 bases. CDR3 length: 13 amino acids. V trimming: 5 bases; J trimming: 5 bases; junction bases outside the gene matches: 3. Germline-derived CDR1 and CDR2 are SEHNR and FQNEAQ (reference sequence). Here the CDR3 reads CASSDRGRTEAFF. The CDR3, as DNA: TGTGCCAGCAGCGACAGGGGGAGAACTGAAGCTTTCTTT.

The CDR3 DNA reads as TGTGCCAGCAGTGAATATCAGGGGAACACTGAAGCTTTCTTT. This gives the protein CASSEYQGNTEAFF. This chain uses TRBV25-1 with TRBJ1-1; D is possibly TRBD1 (5 bases). The CDR3 length is 14 residues. V was clipped by 0 bases and J by 1 base, with 6 bases between them. Germline V gene sequence: CDR1 MGHDK, CDR2 SYGVNS.

V and J are TRBV4-1 and TRBJ2-2; the D gene is possibly TRBD2 (6 bases). V dropped 1 base and J dropped 4 bases, with 13 bases sitting between them. The CDR3 is 16 residues long. Germline-derived CDR1 and CDR2 are MGHRA and YSYEKL. DNA for the CDR3: TGCGCCAGCAGCCAAGTCCGGGAGACGGTCACCGGGGAGCTGTTTTTT. Its protein is CASSQVRETVTGELFF.

The chain is built from TRBV28 and TRBJ2-1, with D unclear. This CDR3 is built from 14 residues. Per germline, CDR1 MDHEN and CDR2 SYDVKM. V lost 3 bases to trimming and J lost 7 bases, with 13 bases between them. The CDR3 sequence is CASSFVGMGNEQFF. The CDR3 bases are TGTGCCAGCAGTTTTGTGGGAATGGGGAATGAGCAGTTCTTC.

The chain recombines TRBV29-1 with TRBJ1-1, with 8 bases aligning to TRBD1. V gave up 0 bases and J gave up 4 bases; unmatched junction bases: 1. Germline V gene data show CDR1 as SQVTM and CDR2 as ANQGSEA. The CDR3 covers 13 residues. The CDR3 loop is CSVEEQGGTEAFF. Written as DNA, the CDR3 is TGCAGCGTTGAAGAACAGGGGGGCACTGAAGCTTTCTTT.

This clone was detected only a few times. The chain couples TRBV7-8 to TRBJ2-2; 9 bases agree with TRBD2. There are 16 residues in the CDR3. CDR1 and CDR2 (germline): SGHVS, FQNEAQ. V lost 4 bases to trimming and J lost 1 base; unmatched junction nucleotides: 4. CDR3 sequence reads: CASSSVLAGNTGELFF. CDR3 coding DNA: TGTGCCAGCAGCTCCGTACTAGCGGGGAACACCGGGGAGCTGTTTTTT.

V and J are TRBV4-1 and TRBJ2-3; 11 bases are shared with TRBD2. Losses at the gene ends were 0 bases for V and 7 bases for J; bases not matched to a gene: 12. The CDR3 length is 18 residues. Germline V gene sequence: CDR1 MGHRA, CDR2 YSYEKL. CDR3 protein: CASSQEEVAGGPMNTQYF. CDR3 DNA sequence: TGCGCCAGCAGCCAAGAAGAGGTAGCGGGAGGGCCAATGAATACGCAGTATTTT.

The chain has TRBV12-5 and TRBJ1-1; no reliable D call. CDR1 is LGHNT, CDR2 FRNRAP, per germline. The V end lost 3 bases, the J end lost 4 bases, and 9 bases lay between the germline ends. CDR3 length: 13 amino acids. CDR3 nucleotides: TGTGCTAGTGGTTTAAACGGGTTCACTGAAGCTTTCTTT. Amino acids: CASGLNGFTEAFF.

Concerning this clone: At one of its ends the junction is not consistent with the germline gene, which may arise from a read error. CDR3 protein: CATNRDLSYEQYF. CDR3 coding DNA: TGTGCCACCAACAGAGACTTATCCTACGAGCAGTACTTC. The chain employs TRBV15 and TRBJ2-7; unclear D gene. This CDR3 has 13 residues. Germline V gene lookup returns CDR1 LNHNV and CDR2 YYDKDF (reference sequence).

V usage is TRBV10-3 and J usage is TRBJ2-5, with D tentatively TRBD2 (5 bases). The CDR3 sequence is 15 residues long. Trimming took off 3 bases at V and 1 base at J, with 12 bases between the two ends. CDR1 is ENHRY and CDR2 is SYGVKD in the germline V gene. The DNA of the CDR3 is TGTGCCATCAGTGACCCTGGACTGATCCAAGAGACCCAGTACTTC. This sequence encodes CAISDPGLIQETQYF.

The gene calls are TRBV7-2 and TRBJ2-1; TRBD2 agrees at 10 bases. The V gene end was trimmed by 5 bases and the J gene end by 4 bases; junction bases not matched to a gene: 8. The CDR3 totals 16 residues. Germline V gene sequence: CDR1 SGHTA, CDR2 FQGNSA. The CDR3: CASSPGGSGGYNEQFF. CDR3 bases: TGTGCCAGCAGCCCCGGTGGTAGCGGGGGGTACAATGAGCAGTTCTTC.